The clone carrying this T cell receptor (beta chain) was found a few times. Germline CDR1 is SGHRS and CDR2 is YFSETQ. V shed 4 bases and J shed 7 bases, with 17 bases lying between them. The length of the CDR3 is 14 residues. TCRdb keeps only in-frame clones here, not all; method: immunoSEQ multiplex PCR. Among around 80,000 clones listed, 90% to 95% were seen once. The data stem from a study of T cell changes during pregnancy in multiple sclerosis. This TCR was sampled from a female donor with multiple sclerosis, enrolled in a pregnancy study. The source was peripheral blood, collected in the second trimester of pregnancy. The rearrangement links TRBV5-1 to TRBJ1-1; D is possibly TRBD1 (6 bases). The CDR3 DNA is TGCGCCAGCAGCGTTGGGGCAGGGGACGATGAAGCTTTCTTT. This codes for CASSVGAGDDEAFF.